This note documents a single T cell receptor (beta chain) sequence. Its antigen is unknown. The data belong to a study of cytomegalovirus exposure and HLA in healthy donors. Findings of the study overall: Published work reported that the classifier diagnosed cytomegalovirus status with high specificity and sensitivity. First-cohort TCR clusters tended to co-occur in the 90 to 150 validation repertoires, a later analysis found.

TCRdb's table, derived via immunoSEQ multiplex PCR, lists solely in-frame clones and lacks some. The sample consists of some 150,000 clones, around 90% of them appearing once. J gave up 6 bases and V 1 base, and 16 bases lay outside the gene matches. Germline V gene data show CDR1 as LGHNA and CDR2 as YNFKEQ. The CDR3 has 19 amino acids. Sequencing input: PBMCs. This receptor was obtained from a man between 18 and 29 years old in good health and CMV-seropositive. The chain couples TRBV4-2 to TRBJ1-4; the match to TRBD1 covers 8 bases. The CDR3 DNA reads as TGTGCCAGCAGCCAAGGCCAGAACCGAATCAGGGGGCGAGATGAAAAACTGTTTTTT. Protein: CASSQGQNRIRGRDEKLFF.